These 12 T cell receptor beta chains were all obtained from the same sample, sequenced in a study of CD8+CD57+ T cells in acquired aplastic anemia. Patients chosen for sequencing had CD8+CD57+ cells that had expanded, as shown by flow cytometry. Profiling that covered TCR beta VDJ and CDR3 relied on genomic DNA as its template. TCRdb redid the calling of the reads with MiXCR, one entry per CDR3 protein. The profile shows some 120,000 distinct CDR3 sequences, less than 50% of them singletons. The material sequenced was sorted CD4+, CD8+, or CD8+CD57+ T cells (not recorded which) from PBMCs. The receptor set was obtained from a human donor with aplastic anemia.

The chain joins TRBV20-1 to TRBJ1-5, with TRBD1 identical over 7 bases. J was trimmed by 6 bases and V by 5 bases; bases with no gene match: 10. The CDR3 is 14 amino acids. Germline CDR1 reads DFQATT; CDR2 reads SNEGSKA (reference sequence). The CDR3 here is CSASTGTVPQPQHF. CDR3 coding DNA: TGCAGTGCTTCTACCGGGACAGTCCCTCAGCCCCAGCATTTT.

In its sample, this clonotype was seen many times. The chain has TRBV6-4 and TRBJ1-1; 7 nucleotides agree with TRBD1. The CDR3 runs 14 residues. V lost 6 bases, J lost 1 base, and 5 bases stayed unmatched. Per the germline V gene, CDR1 is MRHNA and CDR2 is SNTAGT. The chain's CDR3 is CASRSGTANTEAFF. CDR3 bases: TGTGCCAGCAGATCTGGGACAGCGAACACTGAAGCTTTCTTT.

The chain is built from TRBV6-1 and TRBJ2-5, with a possible D match to TRBD2 (5 bases). There are 16 residues in the CDR3. Germline-derived CDR1 and CDR2 are MNHNS and SASEGT. Trimming pared 6 bases from V and 9 bases from J, leaving 26 bases between. In DNA form, the CDR3 reads TGTGCCAGCAGCCTGCGTTGGGAGCTCCCCACATCGGCCCAGTACTTC. This translates into CASSLRWELPTSAQYF.

The chain joins TRBV10-3 to TRBJ1-5, with D possibly TRBD1 on 6 matching bases. Germline V CDR1 and CDR2: ENHRY, SYGVKD. This CDR3 region has 16 residues. V shed 8 bases and J shed 3 bases, with 20 bases lying between them. DNA for the CDR3: TGTGCCATCGGGGGACACCAGATCAGGCTCAATCAGCCCCAGCATTTT. This gives the protein CAIGGHQIRLNQPQHF.

The V gene is TRBV18, the J gene TRBJ1-4; D gene uncertain. The CDR3 is 13 residues long. Germline V gives CDR1 KGHSH, CDR2 LQKENI. Trimming cost V 1 base and J 6 bases, with 6 bases left between them. The CDR3 DNA sequence: TGTGCCAGCTCACCACAAGTGGATGAAAAACTGTTTTTT. It encodes CASSPQVDEKLFF.

A few counts support this clonotype. The CDR3 loop reads CASSPEWVNYGYTF. CDR3 nucleotides: TGTGCCAGTAGTCCCGAGTGGGTTAACTATGGCTACACCTTC. The chain has TRBV19 and TRBJ1-2; D unclear. The CDR3 is 14 residues long. Germline CDR1 LNHDA, CDR2 SQIVND (reference sequence). V lost 5 bases, J lost 1 base, and 11 bases lay in between.

This clonotype was recorded many times. The chain uses TRBV19 and TRBJ2-7; 8 bases align to TRBD2. CDR3 length: 15 residues. The junction had 4 bases not matched to a gene; V was cut back by 0 bases and J by 3 bases. Germline lookup yields CDR1 LNHDA and CDR2 SQIVND (reference sequence). CDR3 residues: CASSIERGVVYEQYF. The CDR3 coding sequence is TGTGCCAGTAGTATAGAGCGGGGGGTTGTCTACGAGCAGTACTTC.

The chain carries TRBV10-3 and TRBJ2-7; D is undetermined. Looked up from germline, CDR1 is ENHRY and CDR2 is SYGVKD. This CDR3 has 12 residues. The germline V and J ends were trimmed by 8 bases and 5 bases, with 13 bases remaining between them. The DNA for the CDR3 is TGTGCCATCGGCCCGGGTGCGAACGAGCAGTACTTC. This encodes CAIGPGANEQYF.

This clonotype was counted at least ten times. V and J are TRBV11-2 and TRBJ2-3; 8 bases line up with TRBD1. This CDR3 is 16 amino acids long. Germline-derived CDR1 and CDR2 are SGHAT and FQNNGV. V dropped 5 bases and J dropped 5; count of bases not matched to a gene: 12. As DNA, the CDR3 is TGTGCCAGCAGCAAAAGGACAGGGCGGTATCAAGATACGCAGTATTTT. Its protein product is CASSKRTGRYQDTQYF. The whole variable domain, remainder taken from reference TRBV11-2 and TRBJ2-3, is EAGVAQSPRYKIIEKRQSVAFWCNPISGHATLYWYQQILGQGPKLLIQFQNNGVVDDSQLPKDRFSAERLKGVDSTLKIQPAKLEDSAVYLCASSKRTGRYQDTQYFGPGTRLTVL.

This clonotype appeared many times. The chain uses TRBV24-1 and TRBJ2-5; D is unresolved. In germline, CDR1 is KGHDR, CDR2 SFDVKD. V was pared by 7 bases and J by 1 base, with 18 bases between. The CDR3 sequence is 16 residues long. The CDR3 nucleotides read TGTGCCACCAGCCCTACCCCCGGACGTATCCAAGAGACCCAGTACTTC. Translation gives CATSPTPGRIQETQYF.

This rearrangement joins TRBV2 to TRBJ2-5; D gene uncertain. There are 9 residues in the CDR3. The germline V gene has CDR1 SNHLY and CDR2 FYNNEI. Trimming pared 8 bases from V and 5 bases from J, leaving 3 bases between. In nucleotides, the CDR3 is TGTGCCAGCGGGGAGACCCAGTACTTC. It yields the protein CASGETQYF.

In its sample, this clonotype was seen many times. The chain joins TRBV5-1 to TRBJ1-3; possibly TRBD1 for D (6 bases). CDR3 length equals 14 residues. Germline assignment: CDR1 SGHRS and CDR2 YFSETQ. V dropped 4 bases and J dropped 0 bases, with 8 bases sitting between them. The CDR3 protein is CASSQDSSGNTIYF. The DNA of the CDR3 is TGCGCCAGCAGCCAGGACAGCTCTGGAAACACCATATATTTT.